This T cell receptor (beta chain) came from a study of blood T cells in healthy people across ages. Study-level results: Comparison with aged donors showed that long-lived donors had more naive CD4+ cells and higher diversity.

Of note for this clonotype: Its antigen is as yet unknown. At one boundary the junction diverges from the germline segment, which might be a read error.

A second PCR, run for roughly 7 to 11 cycles, used a sample-barcoded 5' primer plus a J-beta primer mix. TCRdb redid the calling of the 5' RACE reads with MiXCR, one entry per CDR3 protein. The table has 700,000 to 850,000 distinct CDR3 sequences, 35% to 40% seen once; the top ten hold 10% to 15%. This CDR3 is built from 14 residues. Germline V gene lookup returns CDR1 SGHRS and CDR2 YFSETQ. Sequencing was done on a sample of blood. The receptor was derived from a man aged 18 to 30 in good health. The chain carries TRBV5-1 and TRBJ1-2; D is undetermined. CDR3 nucleotides: TGCGTCAGCAGCCCAGAAGGGAGGACGGATGGCTACACCTTC. The encoded protein is CVSSPEGRTDGYTF.